The present TCR beta chain was sequenced within a study of shared clonotypes between healthy human individuals. Study background: Plates per donor: three CD4 naive, three CD4 memory, two CD8 naive, one CD8 memory.

As regards this clone: Its antigen is not known.

Whole-study results and caveats: Naive subsets, compared against memory subsets, generally had larger estimated richness values.

The V gene's germline CDR1 is LGHNA and CDR2 YSLEER. Trimming at V came to 0 bases and at J to 4 bases, leaving 5 bases not matched to a gene. There are 16 residues in the CDR3. Sequencing was performed with immunoSEQ multiplex PCR; in TCRdb, only in-frame clones are kept and a portion is missing. The table has 2.5 million or so clones, about 92% seen once; the top ten hold around 0.14%. The sequencing input was naive CD4+ T cells sorted from blood. Subset specified: CD45RA+ positively selected. This sequence was found in a young man in good health. The V gene is TRBV4-3, the J gene TRBJ2-2; TRBD2 matches 7 bases. The chain's CDR3 is CASSQDVGGITGELFF. CDR3 sequence (DNA): TGCGCCAGCAGCCAAGATGTGGGAGGGATCACCGGGGAGCTGTTTTTT.